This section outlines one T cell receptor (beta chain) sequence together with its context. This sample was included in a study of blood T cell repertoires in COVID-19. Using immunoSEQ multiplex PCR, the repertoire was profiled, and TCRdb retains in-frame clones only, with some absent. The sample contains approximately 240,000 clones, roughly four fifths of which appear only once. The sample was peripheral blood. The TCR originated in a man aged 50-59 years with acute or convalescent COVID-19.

The DNA for the CDR3 is TGTGCCAGCATGCCTCAGGGTTACAATGAGCAGTTCTTC. Translation gives CASMPQGYNEQFF. J is TRBJ2-1 and V is TRBV5-6, with a weak D call TRBD1 (5 bases). Trimming removed 6 bases at V and 4 bases at J, with 11 bases between. Germline CDR1 SGHDT, CDR2 YYEEEE. The CDR3 runs to 13 residues.